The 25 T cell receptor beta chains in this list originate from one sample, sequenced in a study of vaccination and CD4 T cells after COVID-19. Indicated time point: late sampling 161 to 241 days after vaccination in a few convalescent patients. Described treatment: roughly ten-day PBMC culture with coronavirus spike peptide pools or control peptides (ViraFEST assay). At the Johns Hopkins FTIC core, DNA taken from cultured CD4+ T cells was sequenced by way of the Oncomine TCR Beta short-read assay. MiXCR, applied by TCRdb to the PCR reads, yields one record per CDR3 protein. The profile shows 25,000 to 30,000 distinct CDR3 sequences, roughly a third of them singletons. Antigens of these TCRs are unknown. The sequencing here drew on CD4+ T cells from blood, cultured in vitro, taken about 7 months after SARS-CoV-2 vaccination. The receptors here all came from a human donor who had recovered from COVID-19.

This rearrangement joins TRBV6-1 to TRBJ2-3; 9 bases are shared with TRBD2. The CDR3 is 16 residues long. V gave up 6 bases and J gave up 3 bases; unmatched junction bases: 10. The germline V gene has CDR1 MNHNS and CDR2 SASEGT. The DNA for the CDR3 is TGTGCCAGCAGGGGTACGCGGGAGGGCCTGACAGATACGCAGTATTTT. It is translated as CASRGTREGLTDTQYF.

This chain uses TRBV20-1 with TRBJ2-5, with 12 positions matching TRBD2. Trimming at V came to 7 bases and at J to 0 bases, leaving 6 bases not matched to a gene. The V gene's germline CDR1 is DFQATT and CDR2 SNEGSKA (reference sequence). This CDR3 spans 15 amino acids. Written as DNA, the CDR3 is TGCAGTGTCCCGACTAGCGGGGGAAACCAAGAGACCCAGTACTTC. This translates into CSVPTSGGNQETQYF.

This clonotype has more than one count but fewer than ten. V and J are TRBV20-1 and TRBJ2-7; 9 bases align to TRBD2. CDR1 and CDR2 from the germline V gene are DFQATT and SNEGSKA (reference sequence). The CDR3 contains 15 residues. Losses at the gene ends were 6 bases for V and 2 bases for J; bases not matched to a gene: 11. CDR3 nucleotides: TGCAGTGCATATCAAGCGGGAGGACCCCCCTACGAGCAGTACTTC. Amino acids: CSAYQAGGPPYEQYF.

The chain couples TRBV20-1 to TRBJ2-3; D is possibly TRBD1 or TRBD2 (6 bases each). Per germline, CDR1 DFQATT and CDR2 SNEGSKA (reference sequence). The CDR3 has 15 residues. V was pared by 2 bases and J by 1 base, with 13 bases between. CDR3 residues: CSARKGGMGTDTQYF. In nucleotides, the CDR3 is TGCAGTGCTAGAAAAGGGGGGATGGGCACAGATACGCAGTATTTT.

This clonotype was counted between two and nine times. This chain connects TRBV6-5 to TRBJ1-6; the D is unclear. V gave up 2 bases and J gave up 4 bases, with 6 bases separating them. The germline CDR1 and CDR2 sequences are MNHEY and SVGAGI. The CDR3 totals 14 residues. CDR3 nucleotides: TGTGCCAGCAGTTACCTGCAATATAATTCACCCCTCCACTTT. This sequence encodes CASSYLQYNSPLHF.

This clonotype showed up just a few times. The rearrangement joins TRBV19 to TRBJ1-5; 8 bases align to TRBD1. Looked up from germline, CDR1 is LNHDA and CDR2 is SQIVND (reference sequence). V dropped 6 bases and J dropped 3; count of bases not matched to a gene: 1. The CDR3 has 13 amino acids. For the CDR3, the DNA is TGTGCCAGTAGGGACAGGGACAATCAGCCCCAGCATTTT. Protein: CASRDRDNQPQHF.

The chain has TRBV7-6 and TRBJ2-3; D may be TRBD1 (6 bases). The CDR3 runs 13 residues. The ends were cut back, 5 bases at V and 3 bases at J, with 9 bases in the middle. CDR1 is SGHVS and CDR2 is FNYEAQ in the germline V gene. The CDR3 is CASSPQGTDTQYF. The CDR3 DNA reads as TGTGCCAGCAGCCCCCAGGGGACAGATACGCAGTATTTT. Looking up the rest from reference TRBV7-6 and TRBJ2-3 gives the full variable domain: GAGVSQSPRYKVTKRGQDVALRCDPISGHVSLYWYRQALGQGPEFLTYFNYEAQQDKSGLPNDRFSAERPEGSISTLTIQRTEQRDSAMYRCASSPQGTDTQYFGPGTRLTVL.

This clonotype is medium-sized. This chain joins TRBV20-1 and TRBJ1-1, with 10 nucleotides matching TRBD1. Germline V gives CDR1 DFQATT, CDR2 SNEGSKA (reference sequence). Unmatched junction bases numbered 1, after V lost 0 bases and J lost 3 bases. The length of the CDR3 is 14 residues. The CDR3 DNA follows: TGCAGTGCTAGAGATGACAGGGGGCACACTGAAGCTTTCTTT. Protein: CSARDDRGHTEAFF.

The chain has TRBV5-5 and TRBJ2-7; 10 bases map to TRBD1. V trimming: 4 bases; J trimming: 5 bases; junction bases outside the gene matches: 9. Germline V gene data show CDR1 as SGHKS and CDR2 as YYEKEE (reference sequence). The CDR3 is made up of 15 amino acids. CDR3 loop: CASSTRGQGSHEQYF. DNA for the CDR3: TGTGCCAGCAGCACCAGGGGACAGGGGAGCCACGAGCAGTACTTC.

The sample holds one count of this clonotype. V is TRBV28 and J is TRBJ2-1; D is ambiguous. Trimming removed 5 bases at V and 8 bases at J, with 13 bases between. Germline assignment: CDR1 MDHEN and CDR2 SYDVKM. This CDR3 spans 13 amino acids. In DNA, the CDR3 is TGTGCCAGCAGTACCCCTGGCCGCGATGAGCAGTTCTTC. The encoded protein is CASSTPGRDEQFF.

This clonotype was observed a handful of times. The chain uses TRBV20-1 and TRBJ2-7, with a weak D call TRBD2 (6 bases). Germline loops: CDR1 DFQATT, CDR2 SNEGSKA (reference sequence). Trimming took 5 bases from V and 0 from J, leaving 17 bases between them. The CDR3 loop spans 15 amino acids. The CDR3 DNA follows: TGCAGTGCTCCGACCGACGGACTACCCTCCTACGAGCAGTACTTC. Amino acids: CSAPTDGLPSYEQYF.

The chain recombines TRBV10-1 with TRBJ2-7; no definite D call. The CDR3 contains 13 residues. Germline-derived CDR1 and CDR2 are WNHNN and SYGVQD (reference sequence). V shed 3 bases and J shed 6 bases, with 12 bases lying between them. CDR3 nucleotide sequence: TGCGCCAGCAGTGATGGTATCTACCGCGAGCAGTACTTC. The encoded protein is CASSDGIYREQYF.

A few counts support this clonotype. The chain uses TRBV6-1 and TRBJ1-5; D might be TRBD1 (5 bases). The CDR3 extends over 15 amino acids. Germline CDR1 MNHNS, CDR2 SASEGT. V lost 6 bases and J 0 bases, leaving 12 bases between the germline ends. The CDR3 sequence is CASSLRGGSNQPQHF. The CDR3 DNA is TGTGCCAGCAGCCTCCGGGGGGGTAGCAATCAGCCCCAGCATTTT.

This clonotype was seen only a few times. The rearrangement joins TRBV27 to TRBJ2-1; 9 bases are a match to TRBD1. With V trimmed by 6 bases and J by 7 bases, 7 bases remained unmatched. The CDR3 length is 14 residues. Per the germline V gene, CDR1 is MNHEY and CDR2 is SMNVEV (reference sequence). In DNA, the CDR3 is TGTGCCAGCAGCCGGGACAGGGAGGTGAATGAGCAGTTCTTC. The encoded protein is CASSRDREVNEQFF.

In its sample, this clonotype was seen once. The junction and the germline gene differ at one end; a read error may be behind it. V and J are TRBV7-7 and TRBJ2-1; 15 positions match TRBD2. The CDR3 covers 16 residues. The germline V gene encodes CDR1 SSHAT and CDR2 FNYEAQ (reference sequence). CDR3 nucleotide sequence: TGTGCTAGCAGCCAAGGACTAGCGGGAGGGTCCGATGAGCAGTTCTTC. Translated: CASSQGLAGGSDEQFF.

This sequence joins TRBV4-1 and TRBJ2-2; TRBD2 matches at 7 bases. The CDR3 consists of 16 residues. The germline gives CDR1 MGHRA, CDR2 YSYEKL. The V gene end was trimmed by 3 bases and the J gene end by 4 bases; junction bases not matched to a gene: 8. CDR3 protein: CASSHPGLGSTGELFF. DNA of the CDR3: TGCGCCAGCAGCCATCCCGGACTAGGGAGCACCGGGGAGCTGTTTTTT.

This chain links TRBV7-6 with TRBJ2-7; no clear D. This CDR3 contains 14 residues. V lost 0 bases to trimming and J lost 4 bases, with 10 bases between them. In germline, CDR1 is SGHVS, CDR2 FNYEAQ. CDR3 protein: CASSLAGGSYEQYF. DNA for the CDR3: TGTGCCAGCAGCTTAGCAGGTGGATCGTACGAGCAGTACTTC.

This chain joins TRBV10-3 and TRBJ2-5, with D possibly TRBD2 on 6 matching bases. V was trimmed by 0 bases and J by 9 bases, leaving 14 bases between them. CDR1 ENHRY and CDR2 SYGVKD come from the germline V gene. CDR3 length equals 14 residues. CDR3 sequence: CAISESNIGEAQYF. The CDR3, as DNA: TGTGCCATCAGTGAGTCCAATATAGGGGAGGCCCAGTACTTC.

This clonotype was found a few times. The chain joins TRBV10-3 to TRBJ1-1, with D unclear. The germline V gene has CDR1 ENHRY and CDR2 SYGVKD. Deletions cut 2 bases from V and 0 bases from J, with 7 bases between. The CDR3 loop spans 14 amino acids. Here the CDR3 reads CAISEPTLNTEAFF. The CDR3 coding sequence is TGTGCCATCAGTGAGCCCACATTGAACACTGAAGCTTTCTTT.

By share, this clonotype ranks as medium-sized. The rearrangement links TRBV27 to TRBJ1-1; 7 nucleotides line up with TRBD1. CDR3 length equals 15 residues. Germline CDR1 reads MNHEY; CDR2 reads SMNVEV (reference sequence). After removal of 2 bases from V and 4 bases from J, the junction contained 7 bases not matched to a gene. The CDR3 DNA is TGTGCCAGCAGTTTACGGGGACAGTTAGCCACTGAAGCTTTCTTT. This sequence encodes CASSLRGQLATEAFF.

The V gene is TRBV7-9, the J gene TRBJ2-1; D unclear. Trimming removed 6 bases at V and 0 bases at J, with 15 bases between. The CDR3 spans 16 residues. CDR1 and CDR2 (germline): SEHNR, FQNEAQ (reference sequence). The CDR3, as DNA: TGTGCCAGCAGTTACCTTGGCAGGAGCTCCTACAATGAGCAGTTCTTC. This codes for CASSYLGRSSYNEQFF. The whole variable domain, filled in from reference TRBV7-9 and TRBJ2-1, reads DTGVSQNPRHKITKRGQNVTFRCDPISEHNRLYWYRQTLGQGPEFLTYFQNEAQLEKSRLLSDRFSAERPKGSFSTLEIQRTEQGDSAMYLCASSYLGRSSYNEQFFGPGTRLTVL.

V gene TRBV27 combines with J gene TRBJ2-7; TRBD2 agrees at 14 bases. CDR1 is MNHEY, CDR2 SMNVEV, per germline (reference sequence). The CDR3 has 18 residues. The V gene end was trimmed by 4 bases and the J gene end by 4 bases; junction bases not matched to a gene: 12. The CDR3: CASSSSTTWTSGRYEQYF. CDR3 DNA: TGTGCCAGCAGTTCCTCAACCACCTGGACTAGCGGGAGGTACGAGCAGTACTTC.

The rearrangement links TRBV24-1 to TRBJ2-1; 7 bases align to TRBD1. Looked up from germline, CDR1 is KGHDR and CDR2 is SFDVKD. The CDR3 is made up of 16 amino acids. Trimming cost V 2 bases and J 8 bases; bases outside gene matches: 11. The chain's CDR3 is CATSDSGTADFDEQFF. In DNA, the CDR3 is TGTGCCACCAGTGATTCCGGGACAGCGGATTTTGATGAGCAGTTCTTC.

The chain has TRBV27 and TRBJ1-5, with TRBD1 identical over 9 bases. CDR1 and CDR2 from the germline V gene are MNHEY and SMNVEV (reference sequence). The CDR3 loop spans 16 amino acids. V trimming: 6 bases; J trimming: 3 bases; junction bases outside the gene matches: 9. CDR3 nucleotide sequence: TGTGCCAGCAGATGGACCGGGACAGGGTTCAATCAGCCCCAGCATTTT. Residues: CASRWTGTGFNQPQHF.

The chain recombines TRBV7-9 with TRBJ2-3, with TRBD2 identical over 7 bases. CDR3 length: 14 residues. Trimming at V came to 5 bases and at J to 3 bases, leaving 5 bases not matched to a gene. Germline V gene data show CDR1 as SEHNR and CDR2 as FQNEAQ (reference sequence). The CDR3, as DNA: TGTGCCAGCAGCCCCGGACTAGAAACAGATACGCAGTATTTT. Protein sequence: CASSPGLETDTQYF.